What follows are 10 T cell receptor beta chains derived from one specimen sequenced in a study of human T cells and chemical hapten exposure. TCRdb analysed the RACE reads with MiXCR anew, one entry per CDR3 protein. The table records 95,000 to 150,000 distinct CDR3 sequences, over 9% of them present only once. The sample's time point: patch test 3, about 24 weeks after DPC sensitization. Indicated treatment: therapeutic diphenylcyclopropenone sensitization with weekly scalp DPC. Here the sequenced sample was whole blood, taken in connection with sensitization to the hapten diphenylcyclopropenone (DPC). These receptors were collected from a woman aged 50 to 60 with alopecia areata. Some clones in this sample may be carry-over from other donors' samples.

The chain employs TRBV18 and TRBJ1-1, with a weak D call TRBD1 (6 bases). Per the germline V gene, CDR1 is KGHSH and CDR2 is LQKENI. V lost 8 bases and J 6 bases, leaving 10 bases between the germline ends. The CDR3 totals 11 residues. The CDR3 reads CASRGRSEAFF. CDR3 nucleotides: TGTGCCAGCCGGGGGCGATCTGAAGCTTTCTTT.

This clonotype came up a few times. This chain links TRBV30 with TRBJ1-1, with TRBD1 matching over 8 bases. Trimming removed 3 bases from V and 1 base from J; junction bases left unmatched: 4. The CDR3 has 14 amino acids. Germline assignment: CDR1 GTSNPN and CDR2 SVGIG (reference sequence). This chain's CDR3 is CAWRWTGRNTEAFF. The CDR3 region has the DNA TGTGCCTGGAGGTGGACAGGGAGGAACACTGAAGCTTTCTTT.

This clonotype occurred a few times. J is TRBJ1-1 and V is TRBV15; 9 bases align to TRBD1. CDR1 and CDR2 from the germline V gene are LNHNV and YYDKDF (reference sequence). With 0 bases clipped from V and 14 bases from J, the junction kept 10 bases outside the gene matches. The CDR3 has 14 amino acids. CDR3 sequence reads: CATSRDNRGQGLFF. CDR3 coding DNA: TGTGCCACCAGCAGAGATAATAGAGGACAGGGGCTGTTCTTT.

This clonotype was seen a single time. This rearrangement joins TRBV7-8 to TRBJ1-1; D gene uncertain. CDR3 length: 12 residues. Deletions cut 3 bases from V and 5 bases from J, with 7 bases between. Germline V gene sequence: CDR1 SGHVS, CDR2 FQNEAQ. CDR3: CASSFDGTEAFF. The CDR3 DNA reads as TGTGCCAGCAGCTTCGACGGGACTGAAGCTTTCTTT.

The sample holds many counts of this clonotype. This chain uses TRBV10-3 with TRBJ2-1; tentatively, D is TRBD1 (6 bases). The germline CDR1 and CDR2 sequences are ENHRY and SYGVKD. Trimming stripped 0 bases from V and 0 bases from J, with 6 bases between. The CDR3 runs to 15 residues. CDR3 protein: CAISESGASYNEQFF. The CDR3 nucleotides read TGTGCCATCAGTGAGTCGGGGGCCTCCTACAATGAGCAGTTCTTC.

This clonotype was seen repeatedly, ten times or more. The DNA of the CDR3 is TGCAGTGCTCATCCAGGTACTGGGGCCAACGTCCTGACTTTC. Translating gives CSAHPGTGANVLTF. The V call is TRBV20-1, the J call TRBJ2-6; no definite D call. CDR3 size: 14 residues. V lost 5 bases to trimming and J lost 2 bases, with 10 bases between them. Germline CDR1 DFQATT, CDR2 SNEGSKA (reference sequence).

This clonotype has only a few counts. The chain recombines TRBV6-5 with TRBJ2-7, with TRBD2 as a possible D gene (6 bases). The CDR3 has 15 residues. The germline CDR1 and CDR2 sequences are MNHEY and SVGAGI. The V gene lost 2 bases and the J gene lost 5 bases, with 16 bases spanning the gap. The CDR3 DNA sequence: TGTGCCAGCAGTTACATCCGGGGGAGCACGCACGAGCAGTACTTC. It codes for CASSYIRGSTHEQYF.

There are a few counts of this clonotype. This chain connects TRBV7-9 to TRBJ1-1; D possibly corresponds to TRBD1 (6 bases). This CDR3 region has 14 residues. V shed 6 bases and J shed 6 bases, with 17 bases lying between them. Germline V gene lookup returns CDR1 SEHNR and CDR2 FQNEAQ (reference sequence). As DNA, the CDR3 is TGTGCCAGCAGTTCACGTTATCCAGGGGCTGAAGCTTTCTTT. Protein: CASSSRYPGAEAFF.

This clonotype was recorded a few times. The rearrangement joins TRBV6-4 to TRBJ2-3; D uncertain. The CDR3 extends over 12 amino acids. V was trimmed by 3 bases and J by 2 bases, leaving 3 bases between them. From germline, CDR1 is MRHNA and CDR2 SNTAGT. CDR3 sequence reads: CASSDNTDTQYF. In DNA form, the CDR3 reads TGTGCCAGCAGTGATAACACAGATACGCAGTATTTT.

The CDR3, as DNA: TGTGCCAGCCGGCGTGGCGTTGGGACTGAAGCTTTCTTT. Protein sequence: CASRRGVGTEAFF. The chain employs TRBV19 and TRBJ1-1; D is undetermined. The CDR3 contains 13 residues. Germline CDR1 LNHDA, CDR2 SQIVND (reference sequence). V lost 9 bases, J lost 5 bases, and 16 bases lay in between.